Listed below are T cell receptor beta chains from one sample, sequenced in a study of molecular identifiers for immune sequencing clone quantification. TCRdb fed the PCR reads into MiXCR, producing one record per CDR3 protein. Here the sample spans 60,000 to 80,000 distinct CDR3 sequences, less than 20% being singletons. Sequencing was carried out using naive CD8+ T cells from blood, with Jurkat cell RNA spiked in. These receptors came from a human donor in good health. Some libraries in this study had Jurkat cell RNA spiked in. CDR3s include the opening cysteine and the closing phenylalanine or tryptophan. D genes are given only for firm matches. Some rows mark clone size as missing; the rest say once, few, many or name a class of expanded clone.

j_gene	v_gene	abundance	d_gene	CDR3aa	CDR3nt
TRBJ2-7	TRBV29-1	many	TRBD1	CSVEVDRGFYEQYF	TGCAGCGTTGAGGTGGACAGGGGTTTCTACGAGCAGTACTTC
TRBJ2-3	TRBV29-1	many	TRBD2	CSVEGTSGSADTQYF	TGCAGCGTTGAAGGGACTAGCGGGAGCGCAGATACGCAGTATTTT
TRBJ2-2	TRBV27	many	TRBD2	CASSPGTSGTGELFF	TGTGCCAGCAGCCCCGGGACTAGCGGTACCGGGGAGCTGTTTTTT
TRBJ1-4	TRBV3-1	few	NA	CASSPDPARGAINEKLFF	TGTGCCAGCAGCCCCGACCCCGCGCGAGGGGCGATTAATGAAAAACTGTTTTTT
TRBJ2-3	TRBV30	many	TRBD1	CAWSPWTGGDTQYF	TGTGCCTGGAGTCCCTGGACAGGCGGTGATACGCAGTATTTT
TRBJ2-3	TRBV5-1	many	NA	CASSSHGSTDTQYF	TGCGCCAGCAGCTCCCATGGGTCTACGGATACGCAGTATTTT
TRBJ2-1	TRBV6-2/TRBV6-3	few	TRBD1	CASRDRGIYEQFF	TGTGCCAGCCGGGACAGGGGAATCTATGAGCAGTTCTTC
TRBJ2-7	TRBV2	many	NA	CAPGSGGSYEQYF	TGTGCGCCGGGAAGCGGCGGCAGCTACGAGCAGTACTTC
TRBJ2-2	TRBV4-1	many	TRBD2	CASSQVGGRENSGELFF	TGCGCCAGCAGCCAAGTCGGCGGGCGGGAGAATTCCGGGGAGCTGTTTTTT
TRBJ2-7	TRBV12-3/TRBV12-4	few	NA	CASSLGGPSSYEQYF	TGTGCCAGCAGTTTGGGGGGACCCAGCTCCTACGAGCAGTACTTC
TRBJ2-4	TRBV11-2	NA	TRBD1	CASSHERSPGQGENLVAKNIQYF	TGTGCCAGCAGCCATGAAAGGAGTCCGGGACAGGGGGAGAACCTCGTAGCCAAAAACATTCAGTACTTC
TRBJ2-1	TRBV24-1	NA	NA	CATSDSYDPTEYNEQFF	TGTGCCACCAGTGATTCTTATGACCCCACAGAGTACAATGAGCAGTTCTTC
TRBJ2-1	TRBV12-3/TRBV12-4	NA	NA	CASSPTEDPYNEQFF	TGTGCCAGCAGCCCGACAGAGGACCCCTACAATGAGCAGTTCTTC